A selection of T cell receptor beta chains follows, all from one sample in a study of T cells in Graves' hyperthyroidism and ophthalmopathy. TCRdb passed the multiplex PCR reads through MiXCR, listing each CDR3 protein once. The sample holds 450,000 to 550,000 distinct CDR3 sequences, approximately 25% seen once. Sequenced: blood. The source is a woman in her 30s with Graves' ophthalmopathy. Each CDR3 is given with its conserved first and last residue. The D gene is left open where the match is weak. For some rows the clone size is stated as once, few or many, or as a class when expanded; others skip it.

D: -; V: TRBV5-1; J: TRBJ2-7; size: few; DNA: TGCGCCAGCAGCTTGGATGCATCATTCGATCCCTACGAGCAGTACTTC; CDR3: CASSLDASFDPYEQYF
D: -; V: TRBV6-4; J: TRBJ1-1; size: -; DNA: TGTGCCAGCAGTGACTCGCACTTATCGAACACTGAAGCTTTCTTT; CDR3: CASSDSHLSNTEAFF
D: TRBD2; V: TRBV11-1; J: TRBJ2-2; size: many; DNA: TGTGCCAGCAGCTCTAAAGGCTCTAGCGGGGGTAACACCGGGGAGCTGTTTTTT; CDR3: CASSSKGSSGGNTGELFF
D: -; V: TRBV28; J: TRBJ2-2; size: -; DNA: TGTGCCCTATCGGGGACACCTAACACCGGGGAGCTGTTTTTT; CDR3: CALSGTPNTGELFF
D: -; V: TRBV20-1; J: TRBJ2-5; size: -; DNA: TGCAGTGCCAGAGCGGCCTTTTGGGCAGAGACCCAGTACTTC; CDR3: CSARAAFWAETQYF
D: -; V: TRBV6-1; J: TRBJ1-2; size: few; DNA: TGTGCCAGCAGTGAACCCGAAGGGTACTATGGCTACACCTTC; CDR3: CASSEPEGYYGYTF
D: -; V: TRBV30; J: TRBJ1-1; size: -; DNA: TGTGCCTGGAGTGTAGGTTGGGCGGAAGCTTTCTTT; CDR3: CAWSVGWAEAFF
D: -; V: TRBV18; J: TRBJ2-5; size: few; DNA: TGTGCCAGCTCACCATTCGAGGGAGCCAACCAAGAGACCCAGTACTTC; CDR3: CASSPFEGANQETQYF
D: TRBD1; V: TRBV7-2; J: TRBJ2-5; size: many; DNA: TGTGCCAGCAGCCTAACGAAGGAGACAGGGGAGACCCAGTACTTC; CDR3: CASSLTKETGETQYF
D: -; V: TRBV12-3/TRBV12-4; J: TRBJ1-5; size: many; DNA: TGTGCCAGCAGTTTAAGGCTTAGCAATCAGCCCCAGCATTTT; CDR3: CASSLRLSNQPQHF
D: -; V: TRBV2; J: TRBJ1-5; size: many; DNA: TGTGCCAGCAGTTTCCTGGGGGTGAGCAATCAGCCCCAGCATTTT; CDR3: CASSFLGVSNQPQHF
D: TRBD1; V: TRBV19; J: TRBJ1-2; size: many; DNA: TGTGCCAGTAGTTTCGGACAGGGACGATCCGGCTACACCTTC; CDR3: CASSFGQGRSGYTF
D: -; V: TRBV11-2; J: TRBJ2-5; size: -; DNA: TGTGCCAGCAGCCCGAGGACTGAGACCCAGTACTTC; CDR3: CASSPRTETQYF
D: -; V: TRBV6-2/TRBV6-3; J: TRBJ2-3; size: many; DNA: TGTGCCAGCAGATCTCCTTCGAGGGACACAGATACGCAGTATTTT; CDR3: CASRSPSRDTDTQYF
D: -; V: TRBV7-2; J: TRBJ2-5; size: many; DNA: TGTGCCAGCAGCTTCGAGGGGACCCAGTACTTC; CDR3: CASSFEGTQYF
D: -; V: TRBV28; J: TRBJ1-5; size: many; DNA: TGTGCCAGCAGTTTATCGTCGGGAGCCGGTCAGCCCCAGCATTTT; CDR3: CASSLSSGAGQPQHF
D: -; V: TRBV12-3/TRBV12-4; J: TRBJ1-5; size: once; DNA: TGTGCCAGCAGGCTGACAGCCCGCAATCAGCCCCAGCATTTT; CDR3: CASRLTARNQPQHF
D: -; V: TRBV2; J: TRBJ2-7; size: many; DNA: TGTGCCAGCAGTGAGGGAGAGAACTACGAGCAGTACTTC; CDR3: CASSEGENYEQYF
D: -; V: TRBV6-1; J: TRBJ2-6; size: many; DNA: TGTGCCAGCAGCCCCGCCCTTCTATCCGGGGCCAACGTCCTGACTTTC; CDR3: CASSPALLSGANVLTF
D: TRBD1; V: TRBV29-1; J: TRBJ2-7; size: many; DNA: TGCAGCGTTGAAGAGGACTCAGGGGGCTACGAGCAGTACTTC; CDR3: CSVEEDSGGYEQYF
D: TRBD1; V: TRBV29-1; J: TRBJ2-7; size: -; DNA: TGCAGCGTTGAAAAGGGGGCTTATTCCTACGAGCAGTACTTC; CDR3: CSVEKGAYSYEQYF
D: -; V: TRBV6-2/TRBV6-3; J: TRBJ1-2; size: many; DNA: TGTGCCAGCAGAGCCCGGACAGAATCCTATGGCTACACCTTC; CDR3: CASRARTESYGYTF
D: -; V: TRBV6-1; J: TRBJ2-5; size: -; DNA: TGTGCCAGCAGTGAAGGACAGATAGACCAAGAGACCCAGTACTTC; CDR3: CASSEGQIDQETQYF
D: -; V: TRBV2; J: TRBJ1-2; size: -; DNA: TGTGCCAGCAGTCTCCTACGGACCGTCCCTTTCTTCTTC; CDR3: CASSLLRTVPFFF
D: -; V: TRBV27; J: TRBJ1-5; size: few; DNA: TGTGCCAGCAGTTTGGGGGGCTCTGATCAGCCCCAGCATTTT; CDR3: CASSLGGSDQPQHF
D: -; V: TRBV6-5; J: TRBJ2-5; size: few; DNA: TGTGCCAGCAGTTACTCGGGTCTAGCGAGTCAAGAGACCCAGTACTTC; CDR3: CASSYSGLASQETQYF
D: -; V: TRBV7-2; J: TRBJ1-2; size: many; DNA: TGTGCCAGCAGCTGGGGGTATTCCTACACCTTC; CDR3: CASSWGYSYTF
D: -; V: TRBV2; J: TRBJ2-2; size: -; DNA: TGTGCCAGCTCGGAAGGGCCCACCGGGGAGCTGTTTTTT; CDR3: CASSEGPTGELFF
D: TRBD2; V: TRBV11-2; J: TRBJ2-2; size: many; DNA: TGTGCCAGCAGCTTAGGTGGGACTAGCGGGAGCACCGGGGAGCTGTTTTTT; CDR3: CASSLGGTSGSTGELFF
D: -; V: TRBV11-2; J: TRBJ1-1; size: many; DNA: TGTGCCAGCAGCTATGATCGGGTCTCTGAAGCTTTCTTT; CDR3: CASSYDRVSEAFF
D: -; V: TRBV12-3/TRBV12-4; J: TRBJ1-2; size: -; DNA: TGTGCCAGCAGTTACCTGATGAGAGGCTACACCTTC; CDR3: CASSYLMRGYTF
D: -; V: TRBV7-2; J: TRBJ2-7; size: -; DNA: TGTGCCAGCAGCTTAGACGATCTCTACGAGCAGTACTTC; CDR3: CASSLDDLYEQYF
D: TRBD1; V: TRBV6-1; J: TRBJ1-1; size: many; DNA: TGTGCCAGCAGTCCAGGGACAGGCGTTGGCGCTTTCTTT; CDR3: CASSPGTGVGAFF
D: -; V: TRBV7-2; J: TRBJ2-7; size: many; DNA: TGTGCCAGCAAAGAGACGGGGTTCTCCTACGAGCAGTACTTC; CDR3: CASKETGFSYEQYF
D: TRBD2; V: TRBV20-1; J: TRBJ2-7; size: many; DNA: TGCAGTGCTAGACTAGCGGGGGGCGAGCAGTACTTC; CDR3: CSARLAGGEQYF
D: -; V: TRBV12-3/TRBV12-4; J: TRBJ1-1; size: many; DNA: TGTGCCAGCAGTTTAAGTGTTGGATGGACTGAAGCTTTCTTT; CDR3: CASSLSVGWTEAFF
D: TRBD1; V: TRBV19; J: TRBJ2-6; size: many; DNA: TGTGCCAGTAGTGATTCACGGGACAGGGGGCGCGGTGGGGCCAACGTCCTGACTTTC; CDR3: CASSDSRDRGRGGANVLTF
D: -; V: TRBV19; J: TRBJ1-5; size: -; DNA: TGTGCCAGCCGAACCGCAGGGGTGGGACCCCAGCATTTT; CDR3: CASRTAGVGPQHF
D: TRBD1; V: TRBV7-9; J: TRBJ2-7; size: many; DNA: TGTGCCAGCGAGGGACAGCGCTACGAGCAGTACTTC; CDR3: CASEGQRYEQYF
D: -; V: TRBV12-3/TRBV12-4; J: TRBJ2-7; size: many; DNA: TGTGCCAGCAGCTCGGGAGACTACGAGCAGTACTTC; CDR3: CASSSGDYEQYF
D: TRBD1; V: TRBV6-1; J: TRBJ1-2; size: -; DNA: TGTGCCAGCAGGATGGGGACAGGGGGCCGAGTGCATGGCTACACCTTC; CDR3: CASRMGTGGRVHGYTF
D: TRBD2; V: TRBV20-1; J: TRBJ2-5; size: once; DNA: TGCAGTGCTAGAACTAGCGTGAAAGAGACCCAGTACTTC; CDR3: CSARTSVKETQYF
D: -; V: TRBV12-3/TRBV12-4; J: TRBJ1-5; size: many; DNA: TGTGCCAGCAGTTTCGAGAGTTTAGGTAGTCAGCCCCAGCATTTT; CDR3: CASSFESLGSQPQHF
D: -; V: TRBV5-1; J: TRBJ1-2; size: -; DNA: TGCGCCAGCAGCATGGACCTGTGGGACTATGGCTACACCTTC; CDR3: CASSMDLWDYGYTF
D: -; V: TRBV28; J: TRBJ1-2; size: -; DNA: TGTGCCAGCACGTTTCGGCTCGGGGGCTACAGCTTC; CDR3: CASTFRLGGYSF
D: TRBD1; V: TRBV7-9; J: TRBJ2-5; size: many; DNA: TGTGCCAGCAGCTACTGGGACAGAAAAGAGACCCAGTACTTC; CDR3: CASSYWDRKETQYF